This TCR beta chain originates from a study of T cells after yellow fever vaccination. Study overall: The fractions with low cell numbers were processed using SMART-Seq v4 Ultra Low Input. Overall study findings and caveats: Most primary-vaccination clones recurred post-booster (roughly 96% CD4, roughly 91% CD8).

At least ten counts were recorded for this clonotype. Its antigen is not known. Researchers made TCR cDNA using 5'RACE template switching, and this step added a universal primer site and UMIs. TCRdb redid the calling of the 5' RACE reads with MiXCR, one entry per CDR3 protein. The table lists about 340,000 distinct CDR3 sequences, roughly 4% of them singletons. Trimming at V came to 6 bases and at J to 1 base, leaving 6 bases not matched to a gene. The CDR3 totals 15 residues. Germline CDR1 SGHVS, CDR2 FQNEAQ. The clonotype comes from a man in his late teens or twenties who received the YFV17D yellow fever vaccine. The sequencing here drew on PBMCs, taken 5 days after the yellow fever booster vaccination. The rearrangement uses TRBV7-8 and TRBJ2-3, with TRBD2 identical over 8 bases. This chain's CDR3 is CASSRTGGGTDTQYF. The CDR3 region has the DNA TGTGCCAGCAGTCGAACGGGGGGGGGCACAGATACGCAGTATTTT.